The sequence of this T cell receptor (beta chain) was determined in a study of T cell repertoires in cytomegalovirus infection. TCRdb processed the reads anew with MiXCR; each CDR3 protein has one entry. The sample contains about 200,000 distinct CDR3 sequences, more than 9% of which appear only once. The germline CDR1 and CDR2 sequences are KGHSH and LQKENI. CDR3 size: 14 residues. V was clipped by 3 bases and J by 6 bases; unmatched bases: 8. Sequenced input: PBMCs. The chain has TRBV18 and TRBJ2-7; 7 positions match TRBD1. The source of this sequence is a human donor in good health (CMV status not recorded). Some clones in this sample may be carry-over from other donors' samples. The CDR3 nucleotides are TGTGCCAGCTCACCGGACAGGAACCTAGGCGAGCAGTACTTC. Translation gives CASSPDRNLGEQYF.